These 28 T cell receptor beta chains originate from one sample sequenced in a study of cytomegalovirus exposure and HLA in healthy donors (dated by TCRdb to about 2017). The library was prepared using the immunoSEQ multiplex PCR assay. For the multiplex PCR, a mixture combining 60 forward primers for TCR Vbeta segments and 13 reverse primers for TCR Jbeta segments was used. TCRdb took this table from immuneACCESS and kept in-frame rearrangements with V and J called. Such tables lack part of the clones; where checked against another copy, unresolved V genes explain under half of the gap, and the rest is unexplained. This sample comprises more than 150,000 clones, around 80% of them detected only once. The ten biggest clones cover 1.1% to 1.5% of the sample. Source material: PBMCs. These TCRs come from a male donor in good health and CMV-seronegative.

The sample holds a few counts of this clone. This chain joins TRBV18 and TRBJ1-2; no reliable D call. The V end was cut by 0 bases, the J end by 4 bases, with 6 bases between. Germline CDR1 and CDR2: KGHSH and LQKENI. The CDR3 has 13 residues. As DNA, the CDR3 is TGTGCCAGCTCACCACCGGCGGCCTATGGCTACACCTTC. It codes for CASSPPAAYGYTF.

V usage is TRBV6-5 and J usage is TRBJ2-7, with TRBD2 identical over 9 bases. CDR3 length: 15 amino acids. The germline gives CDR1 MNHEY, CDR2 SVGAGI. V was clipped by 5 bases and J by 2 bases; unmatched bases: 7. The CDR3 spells CASSRGAGGPYEQYF. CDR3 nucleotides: TGTGCCAGCAGTAGGGGAGCGGGAGGTCCCTACGAGCAGTACTTC.

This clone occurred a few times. For the CDR3, the DNA is TGTGCCAGCAGCCCGAGGAGCGGAACCGGGGAGCTGTTTTTT. Protein sequence: CASSPRSGTGELFF. The V call is TRBV2, the J call TRBJ2-2; possibly TRBD2 for D (5 bases). V lost 6 bases to trimming and J lost 5 bases, with 13 bases between them. The length of the CDR3 is 14 residues. Germline V gene sequence: CDR1 SNHLY, CDR2 FYNNEI.

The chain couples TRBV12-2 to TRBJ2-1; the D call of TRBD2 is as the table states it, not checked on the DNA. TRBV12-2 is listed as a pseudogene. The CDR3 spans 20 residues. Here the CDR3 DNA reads TGTGCAAGTCGCTCTACGCCGGGACTAGCGGGAGGAGCCACCTACAATGAGCAGTTCTTC. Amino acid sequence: CASRSTPGLAGGATYNEQFF.

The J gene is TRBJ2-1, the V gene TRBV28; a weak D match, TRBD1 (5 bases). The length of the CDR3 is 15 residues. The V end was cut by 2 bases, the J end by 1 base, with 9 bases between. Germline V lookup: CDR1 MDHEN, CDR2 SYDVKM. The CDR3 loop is CASSLRQGSYNEQFF. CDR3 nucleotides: TGTGCCAGCAGTTTAAGGCAGGGTTCCTACAATGAGCAGTTCTTC.

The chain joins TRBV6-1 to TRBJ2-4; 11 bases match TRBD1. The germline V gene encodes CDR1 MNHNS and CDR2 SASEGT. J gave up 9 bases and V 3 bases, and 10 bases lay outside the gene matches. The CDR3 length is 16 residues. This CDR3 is CASSETTGQGAGIQYF. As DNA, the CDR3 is TGTGCCAGCAGTGAGACTACAGGACAGGGGGCTGGCATTCAGTACTTC.

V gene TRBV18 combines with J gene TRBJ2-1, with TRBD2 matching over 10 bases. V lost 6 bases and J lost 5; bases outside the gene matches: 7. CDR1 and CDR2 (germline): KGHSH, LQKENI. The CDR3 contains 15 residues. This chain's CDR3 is CASSPLAGENNEQFF. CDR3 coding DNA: TGTGCCAGCTCCCCCCTAGCGGGGGAAAACAATGAGCAGTTCTTC.

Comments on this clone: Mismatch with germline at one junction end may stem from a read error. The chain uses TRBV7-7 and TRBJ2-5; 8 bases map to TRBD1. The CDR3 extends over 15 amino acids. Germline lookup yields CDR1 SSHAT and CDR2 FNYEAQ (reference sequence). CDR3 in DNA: TGTGCTAGCAGCCCCGACAGGGGATCGCAAGAGACCCAGTACTTC. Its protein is CASSPDRGSQETQYF.

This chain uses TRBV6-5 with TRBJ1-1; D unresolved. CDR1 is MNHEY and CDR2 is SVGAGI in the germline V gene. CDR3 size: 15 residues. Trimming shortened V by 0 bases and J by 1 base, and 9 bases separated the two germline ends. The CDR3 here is CASSYSNRANTEAFF. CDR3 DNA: TGTGCCAGCAGTTACTCGAACAGAGCGAACACTGAAGCTTTCTTT.

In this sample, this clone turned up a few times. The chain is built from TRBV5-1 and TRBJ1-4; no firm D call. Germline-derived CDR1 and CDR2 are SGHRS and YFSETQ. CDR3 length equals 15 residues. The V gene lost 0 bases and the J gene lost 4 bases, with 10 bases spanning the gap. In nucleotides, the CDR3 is TGCGCCAGCAGCTTGGGCGGGAGAGGTAATGAAAAACTGTTTTTT. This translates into CASSLGGRGNEKLFF.

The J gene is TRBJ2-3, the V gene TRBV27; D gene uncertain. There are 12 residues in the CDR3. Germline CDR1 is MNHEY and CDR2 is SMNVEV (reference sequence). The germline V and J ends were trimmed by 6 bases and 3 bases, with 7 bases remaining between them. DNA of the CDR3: TGTGCCAGCAGGACCGGGACAGATACGCAGTATTTT. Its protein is CASRTGTDTQYF.

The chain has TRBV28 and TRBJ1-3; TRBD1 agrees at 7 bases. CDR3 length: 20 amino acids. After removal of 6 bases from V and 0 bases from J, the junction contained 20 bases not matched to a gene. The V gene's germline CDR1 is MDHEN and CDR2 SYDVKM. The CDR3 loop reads CASRTFKGGQPTYSGNTIYF. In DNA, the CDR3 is TGTGCCAGCAGAACATTTAAAGGGGGACAGCCGACGTACTCTGGAAACACCATATATTTT.

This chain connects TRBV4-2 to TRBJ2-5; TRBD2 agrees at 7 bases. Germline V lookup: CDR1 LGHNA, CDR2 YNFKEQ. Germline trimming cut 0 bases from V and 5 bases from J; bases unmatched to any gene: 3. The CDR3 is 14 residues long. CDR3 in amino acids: CASSQDGGSETQYF. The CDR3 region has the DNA TGTGCCAGCAGCCAAGACGGCGGGAGCGAGACCCAGTACTTC.

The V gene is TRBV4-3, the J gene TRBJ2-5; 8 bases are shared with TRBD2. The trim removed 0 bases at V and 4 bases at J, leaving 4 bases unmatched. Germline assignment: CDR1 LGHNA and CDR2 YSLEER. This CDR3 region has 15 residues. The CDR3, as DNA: TGCGCCAGCAGCCAAGATATCGGGGGGGTAGAGACCCAGTACTTC. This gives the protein CASSQDIGGVETQYF.

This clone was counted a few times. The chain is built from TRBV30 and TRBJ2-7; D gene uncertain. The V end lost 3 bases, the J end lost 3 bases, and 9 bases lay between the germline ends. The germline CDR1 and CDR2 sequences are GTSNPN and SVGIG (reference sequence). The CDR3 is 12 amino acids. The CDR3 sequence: CAWSDRDYEQYF. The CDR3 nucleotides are TGTGCCTGGAGCGATAGAGACTACGAGCAGTACTTC.

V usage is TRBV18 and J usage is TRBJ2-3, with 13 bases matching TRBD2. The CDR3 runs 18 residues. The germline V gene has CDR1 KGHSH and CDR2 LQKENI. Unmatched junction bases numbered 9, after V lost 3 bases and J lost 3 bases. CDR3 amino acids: CASSPRRTSGSSTDTQYF. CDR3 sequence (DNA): TGTGCCAGCTCACCTAGAAGGACTAGCGGGAGTTCGACAGATACGCAGTATTTT.

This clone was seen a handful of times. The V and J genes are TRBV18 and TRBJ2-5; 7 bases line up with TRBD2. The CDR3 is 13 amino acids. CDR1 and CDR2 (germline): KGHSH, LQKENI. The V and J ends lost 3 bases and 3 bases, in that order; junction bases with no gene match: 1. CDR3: CASSPGTKETQYF. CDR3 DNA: TGTGCCAGCTCACCCGGGACTAAAGAGACCCAGTACTTC. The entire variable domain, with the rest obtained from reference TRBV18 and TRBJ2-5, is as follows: NAGVMQNPRHLVRRRGQEARLRCSPMKGHSHVYWYRQLPEEGLKFMVYLQKENIIDESGMPKERFSAEFPKEGPSILRIQQVVRGDSAAYFCASSPGTKETQYFGPGTRLLVL.

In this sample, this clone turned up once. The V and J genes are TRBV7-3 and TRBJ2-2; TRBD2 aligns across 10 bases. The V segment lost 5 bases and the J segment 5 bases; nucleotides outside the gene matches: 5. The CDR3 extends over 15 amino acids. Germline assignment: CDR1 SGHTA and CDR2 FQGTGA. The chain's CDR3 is CASSQTAGGTGELFF. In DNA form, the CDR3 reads TGTGCCAGCAGCCAGACAGCGGGAGGGACCGGGGAGCTGTTTTTT.

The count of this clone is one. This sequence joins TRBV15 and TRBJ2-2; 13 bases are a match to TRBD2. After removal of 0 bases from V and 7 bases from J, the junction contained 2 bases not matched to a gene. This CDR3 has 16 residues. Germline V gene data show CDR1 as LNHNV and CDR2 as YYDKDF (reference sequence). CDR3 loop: CATSRELAGGDGELFF. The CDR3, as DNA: TGTGCCACCAGCAGAGAACTAGCGGGAGGGGACGGGGAGCTGTTTTTT.

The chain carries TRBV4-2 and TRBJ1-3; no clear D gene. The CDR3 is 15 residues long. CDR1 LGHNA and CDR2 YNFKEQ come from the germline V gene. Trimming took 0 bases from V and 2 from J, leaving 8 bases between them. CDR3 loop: CASSQDLAAGNTIYF. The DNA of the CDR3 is TGTGCCAGCAGCCAAGATTTGGCGGCTGGAAACACCATATATTTT.

This CDR3 is CATSRAAGGSTDTQYF. DNA for the CDR3: TGTGCCACCAGCAGAGCAGCAGGGGGGAGCACAGATACGCAGTATTTT. This sequence joins TRBV15 and TRBJ2-3; a weak D match, TRBD1 (7 bases). This CDR3 has 16 residues. Germline CDR1 and CDR2: LNHNV and YYDKDF (reference sequence). The V gene lost 1 base and the J gene lost 0 bases, with 11 bases spanning the gap.

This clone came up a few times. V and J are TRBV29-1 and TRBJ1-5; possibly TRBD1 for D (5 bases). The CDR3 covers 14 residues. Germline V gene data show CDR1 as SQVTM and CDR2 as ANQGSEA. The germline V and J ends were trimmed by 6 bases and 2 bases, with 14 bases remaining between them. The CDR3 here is CSVSGGGGNQPQHF. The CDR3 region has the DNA TGCAGCGTAAGCGGAGGAGGGGGCAATCAGCCCCAGCATTTT.

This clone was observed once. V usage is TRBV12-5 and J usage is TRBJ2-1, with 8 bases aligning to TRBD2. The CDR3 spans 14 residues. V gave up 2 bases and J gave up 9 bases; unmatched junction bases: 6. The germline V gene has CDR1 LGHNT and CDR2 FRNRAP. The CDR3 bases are TGTGCTAGTGGTTTGACGGGGGGGCCCGGTGAGCAGTTCTTC. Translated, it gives CASGLTGGPGEQFF.

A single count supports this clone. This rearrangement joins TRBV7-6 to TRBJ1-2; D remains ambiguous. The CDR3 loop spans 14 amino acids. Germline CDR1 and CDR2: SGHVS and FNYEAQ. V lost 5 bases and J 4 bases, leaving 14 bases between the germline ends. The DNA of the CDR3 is TGTGCCAGCAGCCCCCTAAGATCGGGCTATGGCTACACCTTC. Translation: CASSPLRSGYGYTF.

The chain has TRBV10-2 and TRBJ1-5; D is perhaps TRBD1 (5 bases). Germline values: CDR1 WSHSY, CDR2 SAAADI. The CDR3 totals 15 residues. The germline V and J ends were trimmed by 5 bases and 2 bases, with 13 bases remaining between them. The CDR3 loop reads CASSREGSGNQPQHF. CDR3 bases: TGCGCCAGCAGTAGGGAGGGGTCGGGCAATCAGCCCCAGCATTTT.

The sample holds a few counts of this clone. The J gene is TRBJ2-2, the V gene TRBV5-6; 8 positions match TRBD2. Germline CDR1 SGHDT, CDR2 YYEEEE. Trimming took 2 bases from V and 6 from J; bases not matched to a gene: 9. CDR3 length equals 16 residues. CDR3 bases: TGTGCCAGCAGCTTTCGGACTAGCAGCTGGGCCGGGGAGCTGTTTTTT. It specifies CASSFRTSSWAGELFF.

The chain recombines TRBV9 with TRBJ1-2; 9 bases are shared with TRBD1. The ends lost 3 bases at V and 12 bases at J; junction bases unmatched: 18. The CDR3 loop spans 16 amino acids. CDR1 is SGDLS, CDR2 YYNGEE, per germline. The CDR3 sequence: CASSADVNPTGGHNTF. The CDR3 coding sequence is TGTGCCAGCAGCGCAGACGTTAATCCCACAGGGGGCCACAACACCTTC.

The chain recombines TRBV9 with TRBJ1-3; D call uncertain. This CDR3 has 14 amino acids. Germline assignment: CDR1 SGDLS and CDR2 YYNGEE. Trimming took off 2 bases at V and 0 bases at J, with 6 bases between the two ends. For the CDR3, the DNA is TGTGCCAGCAGCGTTGGGAGCTCTGGAAACACCATATATTTT. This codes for CASSVGSSGNTIYF.